What follows are 31 T cell receptor beta chains derived from one specimen sequenced in a study of OX40 agonist ivuxolimab in advanced cancers. Profiling relied on immunoSEQ multiplex PCR, and the TCRdb table lists in-frame clones only, not all of them. Of about 86,000 clones listed, under 95% are singletons. This material consisted of CD4+ or CD8+ T cells sorted from blood, taken in a trial of the OX40 agonist ivuxolimab. These receptors originate from an adult with an advanced solid tumor such as melanoma, head and neck, liver or kidney cancer.

The chain is built from TRBV9 and TRBJ2-1; 7 positions agree with TRBD2. Trimming removed 0 bases from V and 12 bases from J; junction bases left unmatched: 6. The CDR3 runs 13 residues. Looked up from germline, CDR1 is SGDLS and CDR2 is YYNGEE. In DNA, the CDR3 is TGTGCCAGCAGCGTAGGAGGCGGGAGTTCGCAGTTCTTC. Its translation: CASSVGGGSSQFF.

V is TRBV5-6 and J is TRBJ2-7; 9 bases match TRBD2. Germline V CDR1 and CDR2: SGHDT, YYEEEE. This CDR3 is built from 16 residues. V lost 5 bases, J lost 1 base, and 10 bases stayed unmatched. CDR3 bases: TGTGCCAGCAGGGTGGGGCTAGCGGGACCATCCTACGAGCAGTACTTC. Its translation is CASRVGLAGPSYEQYF.

V is TRBV30 and J is TRBJ1-4; D is unclear. V was trimmed by 2 bases and J by 8 bases, leaving 3 bases between them. The CDR3 is 10 residues long. Germline CDR1 GTSNPN, CDR2 SVGIG (reference sequence). CDR3 amino acids: CAWSREKLFF. CDR3 nucleotide sequence: TGTGCCTGGAGTCGAGAAAAACTGTTTTTT.

The genes are TRBV10-3 and TRBJ2-2, with TRBD2 matching 9 bases. The germline CDR1 and CDR2 sequences are ENHRY and SYGVKD. V shed 5 bases and J 0 bases; nucleotides not matched to a gene: 4. The CDR3 runs 16 residues. The chain's CDR3 is CAISYLAGTNTGELFF. For the CDR3, the DNA is TGTGCCATCAGTTATCTAGCGGGGACGAACACCGGGGAGCTGTTTTTT.

The V and J genes are TRBV29-1 and TRBJ2-7; 10 nucleotides align to TRBD2. This CDR3 is 13 amino acids long. Trimming cost V 4 bases and J 2 bases; bases outside gene matches: 2. Germline V gives CDR1 SQVTM, CDR2 ANQGSEA. DNA for the CDR3: TGCAGCGTTGGACTAGCGGGCCCCTACGAGCAGTACTTC. This gives the protein CSVGLAGPYEQYF.

The chain carries TRBV27 and TRBJ2-1; the D is unclear. V dropped 5 bases and J dropped 9 bases, with 11 bases sitting between them. Germline CDR1 and CDR2: MNHEY and SMNVEV (reference sequence). The CDR3 is made up of 12 amino acids. The CDR3 here is CASSITKGEQFF. The CDR3 DNA is TGTGCCAGCAGTATAACGAAGGGTGAGCAGTTCTTC.

The V and J genes are TRBV11-2 and TRBJ2-7, with 10 bases that match TRBD2. Looked up from germline, CDR1 is SGHAT and CDR2 is FQNNGV. Unmatched junction bases numbered 1, after V lost 0 bases and J lost 5 bases. This CDR3 is built from 14 residues. The CDR3 here is CASSLEAGGDEQYF. DNA for the CDR3: TGTGCCAGCAGCTTAGAAGCGGGAGGGGACGAGCAGTACTTC.

This chain uses TRBV25-1 with TRBJ1-1; D is unclear. In germline, CDR1 is MGHDK, CDR2 SYGVNS. The CDR3 is made up of 15 amino acids. Trimming left V 3 bases short and J 1 base short, with 12 bases between. CDR3 sequence (DNA): TGTGCCAGCAGTGACCCCTCAGACACGAACACTGAAGCTTTCTTT. Translating gives CASSDPSDTNTEAFF. The entire variable domain, with the rest obtained from reference TRBV25-1 and TRBJ1-1, is as follows: EADIYQTPRYLVIGTGKKITLECSQTMGHDKMYWYQQDPGMELHLIHYSYGVNSTEKGDLSSESTVSRIRTEHFPLTLESARPSHTSQYLCASSDPSDTNTEAFFGQGTRLTVV.

V gene TRBV14 combines with J gene TRBJ2-2; 10 bases line up with TRBD2. The CDR3 totals 14 residues. The V segment lost 5 bases and the J segment 5 bases; nucleotides outside the gene matches: 2. In germline, CDR1 is SGHDN, CDR2 FVKESK. The CDR3 is CASSYSGRTGELFF. CDR3 in DNA: TGTGCCAGCAGCTATAGCGGGAGGACCGGGGAGCTGTTTTTT.

The chain employs TRBV11-3 and TRBJ2-1, with D maybe TRBD2 (6 bases). The V gene lost 4 bases and the J gene lost 7 bases, with 14 bases spanning the gap. Germline V gives CDR1 SGHNT, CDR2 YENEEA. The CDR3 consists of 14 residues. CDR3 in DNA: TGTGCCAGCAGCTGGGGGGAGCAAAGTAATGAGCAGTTCTTC. Translation: CASSWGEQSNEQFF.

The chain combines TRBV30 with TRBJ2-7, with D unclear. This CDR3 region has 11 residues. Germline V lookup: CDR1 GTSNPN, CDR2 SVGIG (reference sequence). V lost 3 bases and J 6 bases, leaving 9 bases between the germline ends. CDR3 region: CAWSTLGEQYF. The CDR3 nucleotides are TGTGCCTGGAGCACCCTCGGCGAGCAGTACTTC. The variable domain in full, with the rest retrieved from reference TRBV30 and TRBJ2-7, is SQTIHQWPATLVQPVGSPLSLECTVEGTSNPNLYWYRQAAGRGLQLLFYSVGIGQISSEVPQNLSASRPQDRQFILSSKKLLLSDSGFYLCAWSTLGEQYFGPGTRLTVT.

This chain links TRBV27 with TRBJ1-1; D not resolved. Trimming left V 7 bases short and J 5 bases short, with 14 bases between. Looked up from germline, CDR1 is MNHEY and CDR2 is SMNVEV (reference sequence). The CDR3 covers 13 residues. The CDR3 loop is CASNPEVGTEAFF. In nucleotides, the CDR3 is TGTGCCAGCAACCCTGAAGTGGGTACTGAAGCTTTCTTT.

V is TRBV6-6 and J is TRBJ1-1; tentative D call: TRBD1 (5 bases). V was cut by 10 bases and J by 0 bases, with 12 bases left in between. Per the germline V gene, CDR1 is MNHNY and CDR2 is SVGAGI (reference sequence). This CDR3 region has 13 residues. CDR3 residues: CATLRDLNTEAFF. CDR3 nucleotide sequence: TGTGCCACCCTACGGGACCTGAACACTGAAGCTTTCTTT.

V gene TRBV4-1 combines with J gene TRBJ2-4; 10 bases map to TRBD2. This CDR3 spans 21 amino acids. The ends lost 1 base at V and 4 bases at J; junction bases unmatched: 19. Germline CDR1 MGHRA, CDR2 YSYEKL. The CDR3 loop is CASSQGGGLLAGSGGKNIQYF. The CDR3 DNA reads TGCGCCAGCAGCCAAGGAGGGGGTTTACTAGCGGGATCGGGAGGAAAAAACATTCAGTACTTC.

This chain's CDR3 is CASSQGPKREGSYEQYF. In DNA, the CDR3 is TGCGCCAGCAGCCAAGGGCCAAAGCGGGAGGGCTCCTACGAGCAGTACTTC. V gene TRBV4-1 combines with J gene TRBJ2-5, with TRBD2 matching 10 bases. Judging by the DNA end, TRBJ2-7 fits better; the J call may be wrong. Germline lookup yields CDR1 MGHRA and CDR2 YSYEKL. The CDR3 covers 17 residues.

The V gene is TRBV7-9, the J gene TRBJ2-4; 9 bases align to TRBD1. Looked up from germline, CDR1 is SEHNR and CDR2 is FQNEAQ (reference sequence). The junction had 6 bases not matched to a gene; V was cut back by 5 bases and J by 4 bases. The CDR3 length is 15 residues. The CDR3 DNA sequence: TGTGCCAGCAGCGACCCGGGACAGGGTAAAAACATTCAGTACTTC. Protein product: CASSDPGQGKNIQYF.

This chain uses TRBV11-3 with TRBJ2-4, with 11 bases aligning to TRBD2. The CDR3 is 16 amino acids. V lost 5 bases and J lost 0; bases outside the gene matches: 3. Germline V gene data show CDR1 as SGHNT and CDR2 as YENEEA. The CDR3 sequence: CASSPGLAGAKNIQYF. The DNA of the CDR3 is TGTGCCAGCAGCCCCGGACTAGCGGGAGCCAAAAACATTCAGTACTTC. The full variable domain, in which reference TRBV11-3 and TRBJ2-4 provide the parts outside the CDR3, is EAGVVQSPRYKIIEKKQPVAFWCNPISGHNTLYWYLQNLGQGPELLIRYENEEAVDDSQLPKDRFSAERLKGVDSTLKIQPAELGDSAVYLCASSPGLAGAKNIQYFGAGTRLSVL.

As DNA, the CDR3 is TGTGCCAGCAGTTTCGCCAATCCGAGCACCGGGACTCCCTACAATGAGCAGTTCTTC. Its protein is CASSFANPSTGTPYNEQFF. The chain couples TRBV27 to TRBJ2-1; a weak D match, TRBD2 (6 bases). CDR3 length: 19 residues. V was trimmed by 3 bases and J by 2 bases, leaving 23 bases between them. Germline V gene data show CDR1 as MNHEY and CDR2 as SMNVEV (reference sequence).

The CDR3 DNA reads as TGTGCCAGTAGTCCCTCCGGACTGGGTAGCGGGAGCCTGGGTGAGCAGTTCTTC. It is translated as CASSPSGLGSGSLGEQFF. J is TRBJ2-1 and V is TRBV19; 9 bases line up with TRBD2. Trimming took 5 bases from V and 9 from J; bases not matched to a gene: 20. From germline, CDR1 is LNHDA and CDR2 SQIVND (reference sequence). This CDR3 spans 18 amino acids.

In this sample, this clone turned up a few times. The chain has TRBV6-4 and TRBJ2-1; 14 nucleotides line up with TRBD2. The germline V gene encodes CDR1 MRHNA and CDR2 SNTAGT. The CDR3 is made up of 16 amino acids. The J segment lost 10 bases and the V segment lost 3 bases, leaving 8 bases of the junction unmatched. In DNA form, the CDR3 reads TGTGCCAGCAGTGAACGCGGGACTAGCGGGAGTCCAGAGCAGTTCTTC. This translates into CASSERGTSGSPEQFF.

The chain joins TRBV4-1 to TRBJ1-1; unclear D gene. CDR1 is MGHRA, CDR2 YSYEKL, per germline. CDR3 size: 13 residues. The V end lost 0 bases, the J end lost 4 bases, and 6 bases lay between the germline ends. Written as DNA, the CDR3 is TGCGCCAGCAGCCAAGATGGGGTCACTGAAGCTTTCTTT. Amino acids: CASSQDGVTEAFF.

The gene calls are TRBV6-1 and TRBJ2-2; tentatively, D is TRBD2 (6 bases). CDR1 is MNHNS, CDR2 SASEGT, per germline. The V gene lost 3 bases and the J gene lost 7 bases, with 15 bases spanning the gap. This CDR3 is built from 15 residues. CDR3: CASSEWRAMNGELFF. The CDR3 DNA follows: TGTGCCAGCAGTGAGTGGAGGGCGATGAACGGGGAGCTGTTTTTT.

In the case of this clone: Relative to the germline gene, one junction end is altered; a read error may explain this. J is TRBJ1-1 and V is TRBV5-6; 7 positions match TRBD1. The germline V gene has CDR1 SGHDT and CDR2 YYEEEE. The CDR3 sequence is 14 residues long. CDR3 loop: CASRLGQLNTEAFF. For the CDR3, the DNA is TGTGCCAGCAGATTGGGACAGCTGAACACTGAAGCTTTCTTT.

V gene TRBV4-2 combines with J gene TRBJ2-3; TRBD2 matches 13 bases. The V gene end was trimmed by 0 bases and the J gene end by 6 bases; junction bases not matched to a gene: 6. Germline CDR1 is LGHNA and CDR2 is YNFKEQ. The CDR3 extends over 17 amino acids. CDR3 nucleotide sequence: TGTGCCAGCAGCCAAGAACTAGCGGGAGGGCCTACGGATACGCAGTATTTT. It is translated as CASSQELAGGPTDTQYF.

The CDR3 here is CASSFTSYEQFF. The CDR3 nucleotides read TGTGCCAGCAGCTTTACTAGTTATGAGCAGTTCTTC. The chain joins TRBV5-6 to TRBJ2-1; D might be TRBD2 (5 bases). The germline CDR1 and CDR2 sequences are SGHDT and YYEEEE. With 2 bases removed from V and 8 bases from J, the gap between germline ends came to 8 bases. This CDR3 comprises 12 residues.

The chain has TRBV16 and TRBJ1-6; D is unclear. Trimming cost V 2 bases and J 8 bases, with 7 bases left between them. Germline V gene lookup returns CDR1 KGHSY and CDR2 FQNENV. This CDR3 comprises 13 residues. The CDR3 loop reads CASSQMRDSPLHF. DNA for the CDR3: TGTGCCAGCAGCCAAATGCGGGATTCACCCCTCCACTTT.

This clone was recorded once. The CDR3 sequence: CSARGESHNEQFF. CDR3 coding DNA: TGCAGCGCCAGGGGAGAGAGCCACAATGAGCAGTTCTTC. The gene calls are TRBV29-1 and TRBJ2-1, with D maybe TRBD1 (6 bases). The germline V gene encodes CDR1 SQVTM and CDR2 ANQGSEA. With 7 bases removed from V and 5 bases from J, the gap between germline ends came to 15 bases. This CDR3 comprises 13 residues.

The gene calls are TRBV6-1 and TRBJ1-2, with D uncertain. The CDR3 runs to 15 residues. Germline lookup yields CDR1 MNHNS and CDR2 SASEGT. V lost 4 bases and J lost 4, with 16 bases in between. The CDR3 sequence: CASSGPQQAVYGYTF. CDR3 nucleotide sequence: TGTGCCAGCAGTGGCCCTCAGCAGGCGGTCTATGGCTACACCTTC.

The chain's CDR3 is CASTGNTEAFF. In nucleotides, the CDR3 is TGTGCCAGCACAGGGAACACTGAAGCTTTCTTT. The chain combines TRBV27 with TRBJ1-1; the D is unclear. The CDR3 consists of 11 residues. Trimming removed 7 bases from V and 1 base from J, with 4 bases in between. Per germline, CDR1 MNHEY and CDR2 SMNVEV (reference sequence).

The chain links TRBV6-1 to TRBJ2-2; no clear D. CDR3 length: 15 residues. Trimming removed 2 bases from V and 0 bases from J, with 7 bases in between. Germline V gene sequence: CDR1 MNHNS, CDR2 SASEGT. The CDR3 nucleotides are TGTGCCAGCAGTGAAATAGTGGCGAACACCGGGGAGCTGTTTTTT. Translated: CASSEIVANTGELFF.

This clone is a singleton in its sample. V is TRBV18 and J is TRBJ2-2; TRBD2 might be the D (6 bases). Germline CDR1 KGHSH, CDR2 LQKENI. Trimming shortened V by 0 bases and J by 2 bases, and 7 bases separated the two germline ends. The CDR3 spans 15 residues. In DNA form, the CDR3 reads TGTGCCAGCTCACCACCTAGCGGAAACACCGGGGAGCTGTTTTTT. Amino acids: CASSPPSGNTGELFF.